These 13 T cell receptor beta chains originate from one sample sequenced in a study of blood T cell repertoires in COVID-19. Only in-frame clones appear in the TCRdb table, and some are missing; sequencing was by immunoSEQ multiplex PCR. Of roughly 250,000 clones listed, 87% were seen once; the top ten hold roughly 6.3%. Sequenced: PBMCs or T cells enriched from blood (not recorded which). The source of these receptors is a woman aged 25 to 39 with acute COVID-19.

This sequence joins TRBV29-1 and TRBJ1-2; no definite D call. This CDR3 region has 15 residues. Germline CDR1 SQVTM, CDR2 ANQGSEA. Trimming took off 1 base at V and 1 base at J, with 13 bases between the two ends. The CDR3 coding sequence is TGCAGCGTTGAAGGAGGTGCGACGGTTAACTATGGCTACACCTTC. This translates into CSVEGGATVNYGYTF.

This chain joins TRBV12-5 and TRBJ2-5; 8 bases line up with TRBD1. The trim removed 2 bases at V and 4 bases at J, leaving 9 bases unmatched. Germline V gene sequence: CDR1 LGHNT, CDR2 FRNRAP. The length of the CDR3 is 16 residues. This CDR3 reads CASGLNRGSISETQYF. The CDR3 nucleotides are TGTGCTAGTGGTTTGAACAGGGGGTCAATTTCAGAGACCCAGTACTTC.

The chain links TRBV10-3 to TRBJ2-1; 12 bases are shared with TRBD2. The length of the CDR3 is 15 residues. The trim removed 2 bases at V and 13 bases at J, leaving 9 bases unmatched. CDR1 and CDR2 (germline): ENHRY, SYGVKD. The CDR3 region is CAISEEGLAGGPQFF. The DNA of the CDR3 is TGTGCCATCAGTGAGGAGGGGCTAGCGGGAGGGCCTCAGTTCTTC.

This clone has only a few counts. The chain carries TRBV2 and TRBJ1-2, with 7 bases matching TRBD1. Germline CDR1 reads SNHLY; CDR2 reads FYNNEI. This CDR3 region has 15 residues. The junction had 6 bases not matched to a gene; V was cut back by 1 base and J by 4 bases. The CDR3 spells CASSEGADRPYGYTF. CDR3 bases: TGTGCCAGCAGTGAAGGAGCGGACAGGCCCTATGGCTACACCTTC.

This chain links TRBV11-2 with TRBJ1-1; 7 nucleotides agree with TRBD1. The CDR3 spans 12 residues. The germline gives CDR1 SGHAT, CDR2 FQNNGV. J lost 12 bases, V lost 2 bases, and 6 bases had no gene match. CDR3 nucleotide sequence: TGTGCCAGCAGCTTAAGGGCAGGGGGAACTTTCTTT. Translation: CASSLRAGGTFF.

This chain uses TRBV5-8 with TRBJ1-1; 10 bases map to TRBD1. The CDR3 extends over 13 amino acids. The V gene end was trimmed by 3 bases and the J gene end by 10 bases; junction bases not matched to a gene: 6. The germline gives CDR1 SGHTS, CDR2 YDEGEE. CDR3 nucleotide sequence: TGTGCCAGCAGCTCCCACGACAGGGGGCGAGCTTTCTTT. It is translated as CASSSHDRGRAFF.

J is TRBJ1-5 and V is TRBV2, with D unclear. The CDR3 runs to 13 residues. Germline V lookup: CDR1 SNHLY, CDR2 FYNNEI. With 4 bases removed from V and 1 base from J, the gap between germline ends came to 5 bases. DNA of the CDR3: TGTGCCAGCAGTGGAGGGAGCAATCAGCCCCAGCATTTT. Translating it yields CASSGGSNQPQHF.

CDR3 sequence (DNA): TGTGCCAGCAGCCAAGATGGCAGTAAGCGGGGCTACACCTTC. This translates into CASSQDGSKRGYTF. This chain connects TRBV14 to TRBJ1-2; the D is unclear. The CDR3 consists of 14 residues. Germline V gene lookup returns CDR1 SGHDN and CDR2 FVKESK. Trimming removed 0 bases from V and 8 bases from J, with 13 bases in between. Full variable domain (missing parts from reference TRBV14 and TRBJ1-2): EAGVTQFPSHSVIEKGQTVTLRCDPISGHDNLYWYRRVMGKEIKFLLHFVKESKQDESGMPNNRFLAERTGGTYSTLKVQPAELEDSGVYFCASSQDGSKRGYTFGSGTRLTVV.

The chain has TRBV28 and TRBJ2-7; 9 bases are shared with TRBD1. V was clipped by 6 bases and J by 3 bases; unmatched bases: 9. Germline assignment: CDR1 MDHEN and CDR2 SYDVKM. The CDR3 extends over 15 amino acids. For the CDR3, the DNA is TGTGCCAGCAGGCCGGGACAGGGAATAAGCTACGAGCAGTACTTC. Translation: CASRPGQGISYEQYF.

In DNA, the CDR3 is TGTGCCAGCAGCTTAATGGCGGACAGGGGAAAAGAGACCCAGTACTTC. This gives the protein CASSLMADRGKETQYF. The gene calls are TRBV7-3 and TRBJ2-5; 9 nucleotides line up with TRBD1. CDR3 size: 16 residues. Germline V gene sequence: CDR1 SGHTA, CDR2 FQGTGA. The V and J ends lost 1 base and 3 bases, in that order; junction bases with no gene match: 6.

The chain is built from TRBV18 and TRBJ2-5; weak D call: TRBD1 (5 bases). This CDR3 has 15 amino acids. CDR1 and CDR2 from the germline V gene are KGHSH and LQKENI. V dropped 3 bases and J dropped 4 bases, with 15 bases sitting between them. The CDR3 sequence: CASSPSGRVGETQYF. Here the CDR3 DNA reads TGTGCCAGCTCACCGTCGGGCAGGGTCGGAGAGACCCAGTACTTC.

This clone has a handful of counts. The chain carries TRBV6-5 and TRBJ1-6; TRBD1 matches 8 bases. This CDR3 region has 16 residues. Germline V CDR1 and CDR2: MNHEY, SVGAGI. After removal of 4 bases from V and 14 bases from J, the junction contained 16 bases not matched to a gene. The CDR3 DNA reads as TGTGCCAGCAGTTCCCTACTAGGACAGGGAGGTGAGTCCCTCCACTTT. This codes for CASSSLLGQGGESLHF.

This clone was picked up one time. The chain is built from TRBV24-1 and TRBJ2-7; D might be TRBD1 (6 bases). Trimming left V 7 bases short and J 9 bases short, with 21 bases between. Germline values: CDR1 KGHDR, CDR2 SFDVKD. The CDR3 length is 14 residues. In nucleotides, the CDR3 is TGTGCCACCAGCGCTGGACAGTCGAAATCGGGGCAGTACTTC. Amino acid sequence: CATSAGQSKSGQYF.